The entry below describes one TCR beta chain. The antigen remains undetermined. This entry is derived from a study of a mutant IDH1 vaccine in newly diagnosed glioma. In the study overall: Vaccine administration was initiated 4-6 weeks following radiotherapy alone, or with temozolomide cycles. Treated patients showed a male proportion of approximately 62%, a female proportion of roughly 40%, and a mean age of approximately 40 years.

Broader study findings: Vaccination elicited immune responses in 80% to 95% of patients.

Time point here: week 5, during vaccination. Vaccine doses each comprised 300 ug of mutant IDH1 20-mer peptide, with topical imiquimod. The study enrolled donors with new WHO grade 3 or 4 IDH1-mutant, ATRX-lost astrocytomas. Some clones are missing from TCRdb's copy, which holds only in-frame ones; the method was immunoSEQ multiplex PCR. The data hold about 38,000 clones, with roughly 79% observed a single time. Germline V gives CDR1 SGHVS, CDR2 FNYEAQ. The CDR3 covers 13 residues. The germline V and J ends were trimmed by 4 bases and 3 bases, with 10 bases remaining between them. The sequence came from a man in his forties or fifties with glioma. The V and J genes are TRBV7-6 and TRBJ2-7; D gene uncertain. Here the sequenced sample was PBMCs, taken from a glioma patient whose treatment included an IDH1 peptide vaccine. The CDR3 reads CASSSGRHYEQYF. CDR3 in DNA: TGTGCCAGCAGCTCTGGACGGCACTACGAGCAGTACTTC.